Presented here are 22 T cell receptor beta chains from one specimen sequenced in a study of technical replicates of blood from a handful of donors. Sequencing used immunoSEQ multiplex PCR; TCRdb keeps in-frame clones, though not all of them. The table has tens of thousands of clones, 85% to 95% seen once; the top ten hold approximately 4%. Sample: PBMCs. Every receptor here comes from a human donor in good health. Some clones in this sample may be carry-over from other donors' samples.

The chain combines TRBV6-5 with TRBJ2-7; the match to TRBD1 covers 10 bases. This CDR3 is built from 14 residues. Per germline, CDR1 MNHEY and CDR2 SVGAGI. V shed 6 bases and J 6 bases; nucleotides not matched to a gene: 8. The CDR3 bases are TGTGCCAGCAGCACCGGGACAGGGGTGTCCGAGCAGTACTTC. Amino acids: CASSTGTGVSEQYF.

V gene TRBV30 combines with J gene TRBJ1-1; maybe TRBD1 (6 bases). The V end lost 0 bases, the J end lost 5 bases, and 13 bases lay between the germline ends. This CDR3 is 14 amino acids long. Germline CDR1 reads GTSNPN; CDR2 reads SVGIG (reference sequence). In nucleotides, the CDR3 is TGTGCCTGGAGTGTACGGGGAGGGGGGACTGAAGCTTTCTTT. Its translation is CAWSVRGGGTEAFF.

This clone was counted only a few times. V gene TRBV4-3 combines with J gene TRBJ2-1; D is possibly TRBD2 (5 bases). CDR1 LGHNA and CDR2 YSLEER come from the germline V gene. This CDR3 has 15 residues. V lost 0 bases and J 4 bases, leaving 10 bases between the germline ends. The CDR3 sequence is CASSQEVLAYNEQFF. DNA of the CDR3: TGCGCCAGCAGCCAAGAGGTCCTAGCTTACAATGAGCAGTTCTTC.

The count of this clone is one. This sequence joins TRBV7-2 and TRBJ2-5; possible D gene TRBD1, 6 bases. Trimming removed 2 bases at V and 5 bases at J, with 15 bases between. Germline assignment: CDR1 SGHTA and CDR2 FQGNSA. The CDR3 consists of 15 residues. CDR3 amino acids: CASSLMGATLETQYF. CDR3 DNA sequence: TGTGCCAGCAGCTTAATGGGGGCCACCTTGGAGACCCAGTACTTC. Based on the CDR3 plus reference TRBV7-2 and TRBJ2-5, the full variable domain is GAGVSQSPSNKVTEKGKDVELRCDPISGHTALYWYRQSLGQGLEFLIYFQGNSAPDKSGLPSDRFSAERTGGSVSTLTIQRTQQEDSAVYLCASSLMGATLETQYFGPGTRLLVL.

The chain has TRBV7-9 and TRBJ2-7; 7 bases align to TRBD1. This CDR3 comprises 14 residues. V shed 5 bases and J 4 bases; nucleotides not matched to a gene: 8. The germline V gene encodes CDR1 SEHNR and CDR2 FQNEAQ (reference sequence). The CDR3 spells CASSLGQEPYEQYF. For the CDR3, the DNA is TGTGCCAGCAGCCTAGGACAGGAACCGTACGAGCAGTACTTC.

The chain links TRBV9 to TRBJ1-5; 8 nucleotides match TRBD1. The J segment lost 6 bases and the V segment lost 10 bases, leaving 12 bases of the junction unmatched. The germline V gene encodes CDR1 SGDLS and CDR2 YYNGEE. This CDR3 comprises 14 residues. The CDR3 here is CASGAGGASQPQHF. DNA of the CDR3: TGTGCCTCCGGGGCAGGGGGCGCCTCTCAGCCCCAGCATTTT.

V usage is TRBV11-3 and J usage is TRBJ2-2; D may be TRBD1 (5 bases). There are 16 residues in the CDR3. CDR1 and CDR2 from the germline V gene are SGHNT and YENEEA. Trimming stripped 5 bases from V and 1 base from J, with 14 bases between. The CDR3 sequence: CASSGKGARNTGELFF. As DNA, the CDR3 is TGTGCCAGCAGCGGAAAAGGGGCGCGGAACACCGGGGAGCTGTTTTTT.

This clone was detected once. V and J are TRBV5-1 and TRBJ2-1, with 9 bases matching TRBD2. CDR3 length: 18 amino acids. Germline V gene sequence: CDR1 SGHRS, CDR2 YFSETQ. Losses at the gene ends were 1 base for V and 5 bases for J; bases not matched to a gene: 13. The chain's CDR3 is CASSLWRVGGRAHNEQFF. The CDR3 DNA is TGCGCCAGCAGCTTGTGGCGGGTGGGCGGGAGGGCCCACAATGAGCAGTTCTTC.

V usage is TRBV10-3 and J usage is TRBJ2-7, with 8 bases matching TRBD2. Trimming removed 7 bases from V and 7 bases from J; junction bases left unmatched: 6. This CDR3 is 12 amino acids long. Germline loops: CDR1 ENHRY, CDR2 SYGVKD. The CDR3 loop is CAINSGLGEQYF. CDR3 DNA: TGTGCCATCAACTCGGGACTAGGGGAGCAGTACTTC.

The chain combines TRBV30 with TRBJ1-4; TRBD1 might be the D (5 bases). The germline V and J ends were trimmed by 0 bases and 8 bases, with 10 bases remaining between them. The germline V gene encodes CDR1 GTSNPN and CDR2 SVGIG (reference sequence). CDR3 length equals 13 residues. CDR3 in amino acids: CAWSVRWGEKLFF. DNA of the CDR3: TGTGCCTGGAGTGTACGGTGGGGCGAAAAACTGTTTTTT.

The genes are TRBV6-5 and TRBJ2-7, with 10 positions matching TRBD1. Germline CDR1 MNHEY, CDR2 SVGAGI. The CDR3 totals 13 residues. V dropped 6 bases and J dropped 6; count of bases not matched to a gene: 5. The CDR3 DNA reads as TGTGCCAGCAGAACCGGACAGGGGGGCGAGCAGTACTTC. It is translated as CASRTGQGGEQYF.

The chain uses TRBV15 and TRBJ2-1; TRBD2 aligns across 10 bases. The CDR3 has 13 residues. J gave up 8 bases and V 4 bases, and 2 bases lay outside the gene matches. Per germline, CDR1 LNHNV and CDR2 YYDKDF (reference sequence). The CDR3 sequence: CATSKREGHEQFF. The CDR3 nucleotides are TGTGCCACCAGCAAGCGGGAGGGGCATGAGCAGTTCTTC. The variable domain in full, with the rest retrieved from reference TRBV15 and TRBJ2-1, is DAMVIQNPRYQVTQFGKPVTLSCSQTLNHNVMYWYQQKSSQAPKLLFHYYDKDFNNEADTPDNFQSRRPNTSFCFLDIRSPGLGDTAMYLCATSKREGHEQFFGPGTRLTVL.

The J gene is TRBJ1-1, the V gene TRBV7-8; D is possibly TRBD1 (5 bases). The CDR3 is made up of 13 amino acids. CDR1 and CDR2 from the germline V gene are SGHVS and FQNEAQ. The ends were cut back, 1 base at V and 3 bases at J, with 6 bases in the middle. The chain's CDR3 is CASSLEGDTEAFF. CDR3 nucleotides: TGTGCCAGCAGCTTAGAAGGGGACACTGAAGCTTTCTTT. Based on the CDR3 plus reference TRBV7-8 and TRBJ1-1, the full variable domain is GAGVSQSPRYKVAKRGQDVALRCDPISGHVSLFWYQQALGQGPEFLTYFQNEAQLDKSGLPSDRFFAERPEGSVSTLKIQRTQQEDSAVYLCASSLEGDTEAFFGQGTRLTVV.

A single count supports this clone. This rearrangement joins TRBV10-3 to TRBJ1-4; D is possibly TRBD1 (5 bases). Germline lookup yields CDR1 ENHRY and CDR2 SYGVKD. Between the trimmed V and J ends, which lost 0 bases and 8 bases, there was a span of 13 bases. CDR3 length: 15 amino acids. The CDR3 DNA reads TGTGCCATCAGTGAGTCTGGGGAGGGACCCGAAAAACTGTTTTTT. The encoded protein is CAISESGEGPEKLFF.

This chain links TRBV7-8 with TRBJ2-7, with no clear D. Germline CDR1 reads SGHVS; CDR2 reads FQNEAQ. The V gene lost 5 bases and the J gene lost 3 bases, with 14 bases spanning the gap. This CDR3 has 14 residues. CDR3 coding DNA: TGTGCCAGCAGCGCCGCTAGTTATGACTACGAGCAGTACTTC. It translates to CASSAASYDYEQYF.

This chain joins TRBV2 and TRBJ2-1; 7 bases map to TRBD2. After removal of 6 bases from V and 5 bases from J, the junction contained 4 bases not matched to a gene. The CDR3 is 13 residues long. The germline gives CDR1 SNHLY, CDR2 FYNNEI. Here the CDR3 reads CASRGGTNNEQFF. The CDR3 nucleotides are TGTGCCAGCAGGGGGGGGACTAACAATGAGCAGTTCTTC.

The chain links TRBV29-1 to TRBJ2-7; D is unclear. This CDR3 is 14 amino acids long. Trimming shortened V by 4 bases and J by 2 bases, and 15 bases separated the two germline ends. Germline loops: CDR1 SQVTM, CDR2 ANQGSEA. The CDR3 region is CSVVYPGRTYEQYF. The CDR3, as DNA: TGCAGCGTTGTTTACCCTGGCAGAACCTACGAGCAGTACTTC.

V is TRBV2 and J is TRBJ2-7, with 7 bases fitting TRBD2. Looked up from germline, CDR1 is SNHLY and CDR2 is FYNNEI. This CDR3 has 13 amino acids. J lost 1 base, V lost 7 bases, and 4 bases had no gene match. The CDR3 DNA follows: TGTGCCAGCACCCCGGGACTATCCTACGAGCAGTACTTC. Its translation is CASTPGLSYEQYF.

A single count supports this clone. This chain joins TRBV30 and TRBJ2-7, with a possible D match to TRBD2 (5 bases). This CDR3 is 11 amino acids long. CDR1 is GTSNPN, CDR2 SVGIG, per germline (reference sequence). V lost 1 base and J lost 5, with 6 bases in between. The CDR3 DNA reads as TGTGCCTGGAGTGCGGGAAACGAGCAGTACTTC. This encodes CAWSAGNEQYF.

This CDR3 is CASSQTGSYEQYF. As DNA, the CDR3 is TGTGCCAGCAGCCAGACAGGATCCTACGAGCAGTACTTC. This chain joins TRBV5-6 and TRBJ2-7, with a weak D call TRBD1 (6 bases). Trimming took off 4 bases at V and 1 base at J, with 9 bases between the two ends. The V gene's germline CDR1 is SGHDT and CDR2 YYEEEE. This CDR3 region has 13 residues.

The V and J genes are TRBV29-1 and TRBJ2-2; 8 nucleotides match TRBD1. Germline loops: CDR1 SQVTM, CDR2 ANQGSEA. With V trimmed by 4 bases and J by 4 bases, 5 bases remained unmatched. This CDR3 region has 14 residues. The CDR3 region is CSVGTGSSTGELFF. The DNA for the CDR3 is TGCAGCGTTGGGACAGGGTCGTCCACCGGGGAGCTGTTTTTT.

The CDR3 sequence: CASSAGGSSNQPQHF. The DNA for the CDR3 is TGTGCCAGCAGTGCAGGGGGTTCTAGCAATCAGCCCCAGCATTTT. J is TRBJ1-5 and V is TRBV6-4; 7 positions match TRBD1. The CDR3 loop spans 15 amino acids. CDR1 and CDR2 from the germline V gene are MRHNA and SNTAGT. The junction had 3 bases not matched to a gene; V was cut back by 4 bases and J by 0 bases.